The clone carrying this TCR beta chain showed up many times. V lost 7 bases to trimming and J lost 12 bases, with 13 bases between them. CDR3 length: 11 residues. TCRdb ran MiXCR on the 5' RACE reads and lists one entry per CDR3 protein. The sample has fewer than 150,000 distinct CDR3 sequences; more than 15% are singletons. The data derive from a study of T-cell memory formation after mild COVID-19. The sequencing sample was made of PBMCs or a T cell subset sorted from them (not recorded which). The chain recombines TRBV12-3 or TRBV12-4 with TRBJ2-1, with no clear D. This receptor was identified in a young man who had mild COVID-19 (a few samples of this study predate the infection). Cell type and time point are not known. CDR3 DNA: TGTGCCAGCACCTCAACGGTCGGGCAGTTCTTC. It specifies CASTSTVGQFF.